The entry below describes one T cell receptor (beta chain). Its antigen is currently unknown. The data originate from a study of T cell responses to AZD1222 COVID-19 vaccine. The data were produced by immunoSEQ multiplex PCR, yet TCRdb's version contains in-frame clones alone and is incomplete. This table holds 100,000 to 130,000 clones, around 91% found once. Study-wide points: Among the donors, most were white British and more were female, and clonal diversity was possibly underestimated. AZD1222 recipients seropositive at baseline numbered only 6 or 7. Repertoires were collected only later (after the peak T cell response had occurred).

The CDR3 is 14 amino acids. J gave up 7 bases and V 8 bases, and 10 bases lay outside the gene matches. Germline CDR1 is SGHRS and CDR2 is YFSETQ. The sequence was collected from an adult in good health. The sample in question was peripheral blood, obtained on day 0 of AZD1222 vaccination. This sequence joins TRBV5-1 and TRBJ1-4, with 8 nucleotides matching TRBD1. As DNA, the CDR3 is TGCGCCAGTACCCCCGGACAGGGAGGTGAAAAACTGTTTTTT. Amino acid sequence: CASTPGQGGEKLFF.